This T cell receptor beta chain emerged from a study of siplizumab effects on memory and regulatory T cells. Study results and limitations: The average Treg-derived proportion among mappable alloreactive CD4+ clones was about 70% with siplizumab versus about 27% in controls. Proliferating Tregs taken from siplizumab cultures were not shown to have a confirmed suppressive function. Siplizumab caused a significant drop in alloreactive sequences traceable to unstimulated CD4+ memory cells.

The table lists this clone with a count of one. Antigen specificity is unknown. This CDR3 is also generated by other DNA sequences in the sample. The CDR3 sequence is 15 residues long. Germline V lookup: CDR1 MDHEN, CDR2 SYDVKM. The V segment lost 0 bases and the J segment 3 bases; nucleotides outside the gene matches: 5. TCRdb's table, derived via immunoSEQ multiplex PCR, lists solely in-frame clones and lacks some. In the table there are about 85,000 clones, about 95% of which are singletons. The sequence was obtained from a human donor in good health. V gene TRBV28 combines with J gene TRBJ2-7; TRBD1 agrees at 7 bases. The sequenced sample was CD8+ T cells sorted from blood. CDR3 protein: CASSLWGTGVYEQYF. As DNA, the CDR3 is TGTGCCAGCAGTTTATGGGGAACAGGGGTCTACGAGCAGTACTTC.